This T cell receptor (beta chain) emerged from a study of T cells in localized non-small cell lung cancer. Regarding the study as a whole: Appearances in adjacent lung were noted for a median 57 of the top 100 tumor clones. Sequencing involved a lone tumor region, leaving heterogeneity possible. Longer overall survival was associated with a higher density of T cells in the blood. The greatest T cell clonality was found in uninvolved adjacent lung (higher than in tumor).

The protocol was immunoSEQ multiplex PCR, while the TCRdb copy is restricted to in-frame clones and leaves out a portion. This sample has tens of thousands of clones, with approximately 80% found just once. V was pared by 7 bases and J by 8 bases, with 20 bases between. In germline, CDR1 is MNHEY, CDR2 SVGAGI. This CDR3 is 14 amino acids long. As regards this clone: Its antigen is unidentified.

The chain employs TRBV6-5 and TRBJ1-2; D unresolved. The sample consisted of peripheral blood, taken before any cancer treatment. This clonotype was sampled from a man aged 40 to 70 with stage I squamous cell lung carcinoma. CDR3 coding DNA: TGTGCCAGCAAAAAGAAGAACCGGTCTGGGGGCTACACCTTC. Its protein product is CASKKKNRSGGYTF.